Included here is one TCR beta chain sequence, with context. Its antigen remains unknown. On cycle 4 day 1 and cycle 7 day 1, as well as at baseline, blood was sampled. The data belong to a study of OX40 agonist ivuxolimab in advanced cancers. At the level of the study: Three dose-escalation patients had partial responses: one with hepatocellular carcinoma and two with cutaneous melanoma. Regarding the study as a whole: Expanded clones tended on average to be more numerous among CD8+ T cells than CD4+. Expanded peripheral T cell antigen specificity was not determined.

Per germline, CDR1 MGHRA and CDR2 YSYEKL. The CDR3 totals 15 residues. Trimming pared 1 base from V and 3 bases from J, leaving 12 bases between. Produced via immunoSEQ multiplex PCR; TCRdb's table is partial and in-frame only. Altogether under 85,000 clones are present, 80% to 90% being singletons, with the ten largest covering approximately 1.9%. This sequence originates from an adult with an advanced solid tumor such as melanoma, head and neck, liver or kidney cancer. This chain links TRBV4-1 with TRBJ1-2, with D uncertain. The specimen comprised CD4+ or CD8+ T cells sorted from blood, sampled in a trial of the OX40 agonist ivuxolimab. The CDR3 DNA reads as TGCGCCAGCAGCCAAGGTGCTGTGACGGACTATGGCTACACCTTC. Its protein is CASSQGAVTDYGYTF.